A single sample gave rise to the 2 T cell receptor beta chains below, sequenced in a study of CD8+ T cells in alopecia areata. Extraction of RNA preceded its reverse transcription into cDNA, which served as the sequencing template. Data came from immunoSEQ multiplex PCR; TCRdb stores just in-frame clones and leaves some out. The sample shows 190,000 or so clones, 45% to 65% of them seen only once. The treatment denotes: oral pan-JAK inhibitor, 5-10 mg twice daily. The sample in question was CD4+ T cells sorted from blood, obtained at week 4, from a patient treated with tofacitinib. The receptors originated from a human donor with alopecia areata.

CDR3 protein: CARGRPQLFF. In DNA form, the CDR3 reads TGTGCCAGAGGGAGACCTCAACTGTTTTTT. This rearrangement joins TRBV30 to TRBJ1-4; D unresolved. This CDR3 spans 10 amino acids. The germline V gene has CDR1 GTSNPN and CDR2 SVGIG (reference sequence). V lost 8 bases to trimming and J lost 12 bases, with 13 bases between them.

The CDR3 DNA reads as TGTGCCAGCAGCCAAGAGCGGGGTAGGAAGCAGTACTTC. It codes for CASSQERGRKQYF. J is TRBJ2-7 and V is TRBV4-2, with D possibly TRBD2 on 6 matching bases. The V end was cut by 0 bases, the J end by 8 bases, with 11 bases between. Germline values: CDR1 LGHNA, CDR2 YNFKEQ. There are 13 residues in the CDR3.